A selection of T cell receptor beta chains follows, all from one sample in a study of blood T cells in healthy people across ages. TCRdb recomputed calls from the 5' RACE reads with MiXCR, one row per CDR3 protein. Of some 760,000 distinct CDR3 sequences listed, 25% are singletons. These data were likewise used in another study, on T cells of mothers and their children.

Sequencing input: blood. These TCRs come from a boy between 10 and 17 years old in good health. CDR3s include the opening cysteine and the closing phenylalanine or tryptophan.

V,CDR3
TRBV29-1,CSVEDDGVLPQYF
TRBV5-1,CASSLDPQTARETQYF
TRBV20-1,CSAPRREKRAGELFF
TRBV2,CASKLAGDNEQFF
TRBV20-1,CSARLSGAAYEQYF
TRBV6-1,CASRPDQRQVMGIYEQYF
TRBV10-3,CAISQEYQETQYF
TRBV28,CASSLDSVKDTQYF
TRBV20-1,CSASRPDSPLHF
TRBV29-1,CSVRQGNVYEQYF